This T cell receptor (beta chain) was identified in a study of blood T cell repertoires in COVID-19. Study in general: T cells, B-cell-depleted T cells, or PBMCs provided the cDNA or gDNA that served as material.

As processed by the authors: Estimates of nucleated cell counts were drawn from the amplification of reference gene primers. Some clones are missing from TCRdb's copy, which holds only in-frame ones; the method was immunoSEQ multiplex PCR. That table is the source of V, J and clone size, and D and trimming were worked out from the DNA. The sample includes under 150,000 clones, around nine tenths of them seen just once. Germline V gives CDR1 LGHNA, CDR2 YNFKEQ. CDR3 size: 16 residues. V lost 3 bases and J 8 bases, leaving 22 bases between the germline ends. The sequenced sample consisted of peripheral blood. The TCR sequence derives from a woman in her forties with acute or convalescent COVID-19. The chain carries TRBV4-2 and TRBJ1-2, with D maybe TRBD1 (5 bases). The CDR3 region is CASSQSDAQGVWGYTF. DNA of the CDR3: TGTGCCAGCAGCCAGAGCGACGCACAAGGGGTATGGGGCTACACCTTC.